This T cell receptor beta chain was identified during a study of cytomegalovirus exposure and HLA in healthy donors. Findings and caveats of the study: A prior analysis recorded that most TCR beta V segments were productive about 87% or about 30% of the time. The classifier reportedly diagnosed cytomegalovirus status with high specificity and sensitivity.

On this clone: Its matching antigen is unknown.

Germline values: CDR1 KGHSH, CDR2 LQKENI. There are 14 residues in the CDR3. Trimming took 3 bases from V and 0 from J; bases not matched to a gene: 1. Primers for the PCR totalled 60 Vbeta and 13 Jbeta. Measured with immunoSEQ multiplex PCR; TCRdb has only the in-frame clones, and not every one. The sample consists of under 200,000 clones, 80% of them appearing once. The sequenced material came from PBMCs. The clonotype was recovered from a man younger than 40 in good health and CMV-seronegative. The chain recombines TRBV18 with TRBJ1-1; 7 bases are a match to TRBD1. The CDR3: CASSPGQMNTEAFF. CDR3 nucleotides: TGTGCCAGCTCACCGGGACAGATGAACACTGAAGCTTTCTTT.